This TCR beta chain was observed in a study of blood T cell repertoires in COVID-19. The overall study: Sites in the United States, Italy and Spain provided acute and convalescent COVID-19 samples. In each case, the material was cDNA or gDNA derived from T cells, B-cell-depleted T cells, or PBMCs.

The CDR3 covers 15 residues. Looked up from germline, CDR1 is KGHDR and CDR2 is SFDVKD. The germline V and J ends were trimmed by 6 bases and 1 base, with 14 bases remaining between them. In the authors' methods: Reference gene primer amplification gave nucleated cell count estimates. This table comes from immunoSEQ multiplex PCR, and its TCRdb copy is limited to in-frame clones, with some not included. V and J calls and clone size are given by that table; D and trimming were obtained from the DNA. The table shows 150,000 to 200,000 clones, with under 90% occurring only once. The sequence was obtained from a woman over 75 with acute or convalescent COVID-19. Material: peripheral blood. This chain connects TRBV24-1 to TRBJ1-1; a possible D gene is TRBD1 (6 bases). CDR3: CATSTGTSANTEAFF. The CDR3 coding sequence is TGTGCCACCAGTACAGGGACGAGTGCGAACACTGAAGCTTTCTTT.